This TCR beta chain derives from a study of CD8 T cells in Susac syndrome. Overall study context: Sequenced Susac syndrome patients included over five with active disease and under ten who were in remission.

The CDR3 runs 17 residues. Germline V lookup: CDR1 KGHSH, CDR2 LQKENI. Trimming shortened V by 4 bases and J by 4 bases, and 22 bases separated the two germline ends. With random hexamers, reverse transcription was performed on roughly 0.45 to 1 ug of RNA. TCRdb reprocessed the immunoSEQ multiplex PCR reads with MiXCR, giving one entry per CDR3 protein. The table lists more than 95,000 distinct CDR3 sequences, about 93% of them singletons. This chain joins TRBV18 and TRBJ2-5; a weak D match, TRBD1 (6 bases). This TCR was recovered from a human donor with Susac syndrome. Material: CD8+ T cells from PBMCs. The CDR3 sequence: CASSLLWGNVRGETQYF. The CDR3 DNA sequence: TGTGCCAGCTCACTCCTCTGGGGCAACGTCAGGGGAGAGACCCAGTACTTC. Variable domain in full (rest from reference TRBV18 and TRBJ2-5): NAGVMQNPRHLVRRRGQEARLRCSPMKGHSHVYWYRQLPEEGLKFMVYLQKENIIDESGMPKERFSAEFPKEGPSILRIQQVVRGDSAAYFCASSLLWGNVRGETQYFGPGTRLLVL.